These 18 T cell receptor beta chains were all obtained from the same sample, sequenced in a study of T cell responses to AZD1222 COVID-19 vaccine. Using immunoSEQ multiplex PCR, the repertoire was profiled, and TCRdb retains in-frame clones only, with some absent. The table lists about 110,000 clones, more than 90% of them singletons, with 2% to 2.5% in the top ten. The sequencing here drew on peripheral blood, taken 28 days after the second AZD1222 dose. These receptors came from an adult who received the AZD1222 COVID-19 vaccine.

The chain combines TRBV2 with TRBJ2-7; 7 bases agree with TRBD1. J was trimmed by 3 bases and V by 6 bases; bases with no gene match: 11. Per the germline V gene, CDR1 is SNHLY and CDR2 is FYNNEI. There are 15 residues in the CDR3. The CDR3 DNA sequence: TGTGCCAGCAGGGTGGGGACAGTCCTTTTCTACGAGCAGTACTTC. It codes for CASRVGTVLFYEQYF.

The chain recombines TRBV19 with TRBJ2-7, with D uncertain. Per germline, CDR1 LNHDA and CDR2 SQIVND (reference sequence). Trimming removed 5 bases at V and 6 bases at J, with 14 bases between. The CDR3 has 13 amino acids. This chain's CDR3 is CASSQSRSGEQYF. CDR3 bases: TGTGCCAGTAGTCAGAGCAGATCTGGCGAGCAGTACTTC.

The rearrangement links TRBV11-2 to TRBJ1-2; D might be TRBD1 (6 bases). This CDR3 is built from 13 residues. Germline CDR1 and CDR2: SGHAT and FQNNGV. V lost 5 bases, J lost 2 bases, and 9 bases lay in between. This chain's CDR3 is CASSSGQNYGYTF. The DNA of the CDR3 is TGTGCCAGCAGCAGTGGACAGAACTATGGCTACACCTTC.

The chain employs TRBV5-8 and TRBJ1-1; D unresolved. Trimming cost V 2 bases and J 4 bases, with 9 bases left between them. CDR1 and CDR2 from the germline V gene are SGHTS and YDEGEE. The CDR3 loop spans 13 amino acids. CDR3 coding DNA: TGTGCCAGCAGCTTTAGTTGGGGCACTGAAGCTTTCTTT. Encoded protein: CASSFSWGTEAFF.

As to this clone: The DNA is omitted, as the CDR3 cannot be located on it reliably, and the CDR3 follows TCRdb's listing. CDR3 in amino acids: CASSFGSGTYYSYEQYF. The gene calls are TRBV12-1 and TRBJ2-7. TRBV12-1 counts as a pseudogene. 17 amino acids form the CDR3, both terminal residues included.

Comment on this clone: One junction end disagrees with the germline gene, perhaps due to a read error. The V call is TRBV5-1, the J call TRBJ1-1, with a weak D call TRBD1 (5 bases). Germline CDR1 reads SGHRS; CDR2 reads YFSETQ. This CDR3 comprises 15 residues. The CDR3 sequence: CASSGFVEGNAEAFF. The CDR3 nucleotides are TGCGCCAGCAGCGGTTTTGTCGAGGGGAACGCTGAAGCTTTCTTT.

The V call is TRBV27, the J call TRBJ2-1, with D hard to call. V dropped 6 bases and J dropped 9 bases, with 15 bases sitting between them. The length of the CDR3 is 13 residues. Germline lookup yields CDR1 MNHEY and CDR2 SMNVEV (reference sequence). This CDR3 reads CASRPLGFGEQFF. The CDR3 DNA follows: TGTGCCAGCAGACCTCTAGGGTTCGGTGAGCAGTTCTTC.

J is TRBJ1-6 and V is TRBV27; D uncertain. Trimming left V 3 bases short and J 7 bases short, with 13 bases between. The CDR3 contains 15 residues. CDR1 is MNHEY, CDR2 SMNVEV, per germline (reference sequence). The CDR3 DNA reads TGTGCCAGCAGTTTGGACCGAACAGCCAATTCACCCCTCCACTTT. It specifies CASSLDRTANSPLHF.

The chain is built from TRBV10-3 and TRBJ2-7; D is uncertain. CDR1 and CDR2 from the germline V gene are ENHRY and SYGVKD. The CDR3 runs 15 residues. The V and J ends lost 0 bases and 7 bases respectively, with 16 bases between them. The CDR3 here is CAISESPGTLREQYF. The CDR3 DNA is TGTGCCATCAGTGAGTCTCCAGGAACCCTACGGGAGCAGTACTTC.

The chain uses TRBV6-5 and TRBJ2-5; D is unresolved. V shed 0 bases and J shed 3 bases, with 2 bases lying between them. This CDR3 is 12 amino acids long. CDR1 MNHEY and CDR2 SVGAGI come from the germline V gene. This CDR3 is CASSYSKETQYF. Here the CDR3 DNA reads TGTGCCAGCAGTTACTCGAAAGAGACCCAGTACTTC.

This rearrangement joins TRBV3-1 (or the pseudogene TRBV3-2) to TRBJ2-3; the D gene is possibly TRBD2 (7 bases). CDR1 LGHDT and CDR2 YNNKEL come from the germline V gene (reference sequence). The CDR3 covers 16 residues. Trimming shortened V by 6 bases and J by 2 bases, and 18 bases separated the two germline ends. This chain's CDR3 is CASRGGGGLDTDTQYF. In DNA form, the CDR3 reads TGTGCCAGCAGGGGAGGGGGAGGGCTTGACACAGATACGCAGTATTTT.

The V and J genes are TRBV18 and TRBJ2-1; 8 bases map to TRBD1. V lost 2 bases, J lost 1 base, and 4 bases stayed unmatched. The germline CDR1 and CDR2 sequences are KGHSH and LQKENI. The CDR3 has 16 amino acids. The CDR3 DNA sequence: TGTGCCAGCTCACCATGGACAGGGCAGTCCTACAATGAGCAGTTCTTC. Protein: CASSPWTGQSYNEQFF.

J is TRBJ2-7 and V is TRBV29-1; maybe TRBD1 (5 bases). Germline V gives CDR1 SQVTM, CDR2 ANQGSEA. This CDR3 comprises 12 residues. The V end lost 5 bases, the J end lost 6 bases, and 14 bases lay between the germline ends. The CDR3 here is CSVSGAEGEQYF. CDR3 nucleotides: TGCAGCGTTTCTGGGGCGGAAGGCGAGCAGTACTTC.

The chain combines TRBV5-4 with TRBJ1-1; no firm D call. The CDR3 is made up of 14 amino acids. CDR1 is SGHNT and CDR2 is YYREEE in the germline V gene (reference sequence). Trimming cost V 5 bases and J 1 base, with 12 bases left between them. The CDR3 sequence is CASRGSGENTEAFF. For the CDR3, the DNA is TGTGCCAGCAGAGGTTCAGGAGAGAACACTGAAGCTTTCTTT.

The chain joins TRBV3-1 (or the pseudogene TRBV3-2) to TRBJ2-7; no definite D call. There are 15 residues in the CDR3. V was shortened by 1 base and J by 0 bases, with 10 bases between the two germline ends. Germline assignment: CDR1 LGHDT and CDR2 YNNKEL (reference sequence). The CDR3 spells CASSQAPGRSYEQYF. The DNA for the CDR3 is TGTGCCAGCAGCCAAGCACCAGGCCGCTCCTACGAGCAGTACTTC.

This clone was seen just once. The CDR3 nucleotides are TGTGCCAGCAGCTTGGATCCTACCTATGGCTACACCTTC. Encoded protein: CASSLDPTYGYTF. The V gene is TRBV5-4, the J gene TRBJ1-2, with D unclear. Germline V gives CDR1 SGHNT, CDR2 YYREEE (reference sequence). The CDR3 consists of 13 residues. V was pared by 0 bases and J by 4 bases, with 7 bases between. The full variable domain, in which reference TRBV5-4 and TRBJ1-2 provide the parts outside the CDR3, is ETGVTQSPTHLIKTRGQQVTLRCSSQSGHNTVSWYQQALGQGPQFIFQYYREEENGRGNFPPRFSGLQFPNYSSELNVNALELDDSALYLCASSLDPTYGYTFGSGTRLTVV.

This chain connects TRBV5-1 to TRBJ1-4, with D possibly being TRBD1 (5 bases). V lost 0 bases and J 4 bases, leaving 10 bases between the germline ends. CDR3 length: 15 residues. From germline, CDR1 is SGHRS and CDR2 YFSETQ. The chain's CDR3 is CASSLGAGSNEKLFF. The CDR3 DNA reads as TGCGCCAGCAGCTTGGGGGCAGGGAGTAATGAAAAACTGTTTTTT.

The rearrangement links TRBV5-1 to TRBJ2-2, with D hard to call. CDR3 length: 15 amino acids. The germline CDR1 and CDR2 sequences are SGHRS and YFSETQ. The V end lost 4 bases, the J end lost 0 bases, and 10 bases lay between the germline ends. The CDR3 DNA reads as TGCGCCAGCAGCCCCGTTGCGACGAACACCGGGGAGCTGTTTTTT. Protein product: CASSPVATNTGELFF.